This T cell receptor beta chain is from a study of blood T cell repertoires in COVID-19. Overall study: Sites across the United States, Italy and Spain contributed samples from acute and convalescent COVID-19. T cells, B-cell-depleted T cells, or PBMCs provided the cDNA or gDNA that served as material.

Authors' data handling: Amplification with reference gene primers provided the estimates of nucleated cell counts. The method was immunoSEQ multiplex PCR; TCRdb's version includes in-frame clones alone and lacks a portion of them. That table supplies the V and J calls and clone size; D and trimming were determined from the DNA. The table shows about 200,000 clones, with 65% to 90% occurring only once. The CDR3 is 12 residues long. CDR1 is SNHLY, CDR2 FYNNEI, per germline. Trimming removed 7 bases at V and 4 bases at J, with 8 bases between. This chain links TRBV2 with TRBJ1-5, with a weak D call TRBD1 (6 bases). The sequencing sample was made of peripheral blood. This TCR was recovered from an elderly man with acute or convalescent COVID-19. CDR3 in amino acids: CASTQGNQPQHF. The CDR3 coding sequence is TGTGCCAGCACCCAGGGGAATCAGCCCCAGCATTTT.